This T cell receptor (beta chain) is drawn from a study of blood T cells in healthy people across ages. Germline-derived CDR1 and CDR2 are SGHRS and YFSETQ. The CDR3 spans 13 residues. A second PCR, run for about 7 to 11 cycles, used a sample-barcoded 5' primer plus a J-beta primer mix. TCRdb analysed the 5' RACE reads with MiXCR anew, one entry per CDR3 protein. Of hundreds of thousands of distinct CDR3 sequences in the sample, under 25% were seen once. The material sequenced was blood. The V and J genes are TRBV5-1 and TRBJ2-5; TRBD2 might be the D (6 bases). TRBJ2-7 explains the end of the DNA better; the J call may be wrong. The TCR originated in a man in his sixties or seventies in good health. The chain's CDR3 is CASSLGEVHEQYF. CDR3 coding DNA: TGCGCCAGCAGCTTAGGGGAGGTTCACGAGCAGTACTTC.